This T cell receptor beta chain derives from a study of OX40 agonist ivuxolimab in advanced cancers. Study overall: Past anti-PD-1, anti-PD-L1 or anti-CTLA-4 therapy was accepted, and around 40% had received some.

Study-level points and caveats: On average, a greater number of expanded clones characterised CD8+ T cells relative to CD4+.

Germline V gene data show CDR1 as SGHTS and CDR2 as YDEGEE. The CDR3 spans 15 residues. V shed 0 bases, J shed 14 bases, and the junction held 12 bases outside the gene matches. Libraries were prepared by immunoSEQ multiplex PCR; TCRdb keeps only in-frame clonotypes and omits some of them. Among fewer than 90,000 clones listed, almost 95% were seen once. Remarks on this clone: Its antigen is not identified.

The sample here was CD4+ or CD8+ T cells sorted from blood, taken in a trial of the OX40 agonist ivuxolimab. The chain uses TRBV5-8 and TRBJ2-1, with TRBD2 matching over 9 bases. The sequence was obtained from an adult with an advanced solid tumor such as melanoma, head and neck, liver or kidney cancer. CDR3 bases: TGTGCCAGCAGCTTGGTTGTAGCGGGAGTTCCTTTAGAGTTCTTC. Amino acids: CASSLVVAGVPLEFF.